This TCR beta chain emerged from a study of response to subunit inactivated influenza vaccine. Using its own MiXCR run on the RT-PCR reads, TCRdb lists one record per CDR3 protein. The profile shows 500,000 to 550,000 distinct CDR3 sequences, under 30% of them singletons. V lost 5 bases, J lost 6 bases, and 24 bases lay in between. Germline values: CDR1 SGHKS, CDR2 YYEKEE (reference sequence). The CDR3 spans 17 residues. This same sample was also taken into another study, of T cells expressing NK-cell markers. That work contributes: TCR beta libraries carry UMIs added by 5'RACE template switching. The leading position in the CD3+CD56-NKG2C+ fraction of a few donors also went to these clonotypes.

The receptor was isolated from a man in his fifties or sixties who received an inactivated influenza vaccine. This sequence joins TRBV5-5 and TRBJ2-1; TRBD1 might be the D (6 bases). Here the sequenced sample was CD4+ T cells sorted from PBMCs, taken 11 to 12 days after vaccination. CDR3 sequence reads: CASRTIPGQAVSNEQFF. The CDR3 nucleotides read TGTGCCAGCAGGACAATTCCGGGACAAGCTGTGTCCAATGAGCAGTTCTTC.